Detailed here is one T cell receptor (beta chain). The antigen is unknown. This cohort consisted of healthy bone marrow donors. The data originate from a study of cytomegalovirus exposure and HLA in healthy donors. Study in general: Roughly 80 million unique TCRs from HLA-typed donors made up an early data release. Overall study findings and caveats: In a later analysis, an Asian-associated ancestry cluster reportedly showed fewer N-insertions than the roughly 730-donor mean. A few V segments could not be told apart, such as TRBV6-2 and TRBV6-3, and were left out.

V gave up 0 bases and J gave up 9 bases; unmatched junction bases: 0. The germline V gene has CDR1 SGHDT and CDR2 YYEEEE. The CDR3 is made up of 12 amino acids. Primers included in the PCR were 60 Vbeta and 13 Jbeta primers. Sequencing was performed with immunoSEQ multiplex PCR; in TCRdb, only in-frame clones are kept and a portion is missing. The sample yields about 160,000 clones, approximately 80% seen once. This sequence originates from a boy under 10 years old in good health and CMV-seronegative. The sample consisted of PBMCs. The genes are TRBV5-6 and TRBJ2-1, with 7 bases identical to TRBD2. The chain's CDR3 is CASSLGGGEQFF. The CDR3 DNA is TGTGCCAGCAGCTTGGGGGGGGGTGAGCAGTTCTTC. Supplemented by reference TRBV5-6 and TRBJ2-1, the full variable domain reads DAGVTQSPTHLIKTRGQQVTLRCSPKSGHDTVSWYQQALGQGPQFIFQYYEEEERQRGNFPDRFSGHQFPNYSSELNVNALLLGDSALYLCASSLGGGEQFFGPGTRLTVL.